This T cell receptor (beta chain) was captured by sequencing in a study of OX40 agonist ivuxolimab in advanced cancers. The overall study: Patients receiving dose escalation had hepatocellular carcinoma, melanoma, renal cell or head and neck cancer.

It was autoimmune disease history or systemic immunosuppression that excluded patients. General observations from the study: On average, a greater number of expanded clones characterised CD8+ T cells relative to CD4+.

Germline CDR1 reads MNHEY; CDR2 reads SVGAGI. The V end lost 5 bases, the J end lost 1 base, and 9 bases lay between the germline ends. The CDR3 length is 13 residues. TCRdb keeps only in-frame clones here, not all; method: immunoSEQ multiplex PCR. This repertoire shows 65,000 to 75,000 clones, approximately 88% found once; its top ten account for around 0.53%. Note on this clone: Its cognate antigen is unknown.

This chain connects TRBV6-5 to TRBJ2-7, with D possibly being TRBD2 (5 bases). Here the sequenced sample was CD4+ or CD8+ T cells sorted from blood, taken in a trial of the OX40 agonist ivuxolimab. This TCR derives from an adult with an advanced solid tumor such as melanoma, head and neck, liver or kidney cancer. This chain's CDR3 is CASSAGGSYEQYF. Here the CDR3 DNA reads TGTGCCAGCAGTGCGGGCGGTTCCTACGAGCAGTACTTC.